This T cell receptor beta chain was observed in a study of response to subunit inactivated influenza vaccine. Study-level findings and limits: Each seasonal influenza vaccination, the authors suggested, recruits few new T cells.

Comment on this clonotype: Antigen: not known.

TCRdb processed the RT-PCR reads anew with MiXCR; each CDR3 protein has one entry. The sample yields some 850,000 distinct CDR3 sequences, approximately 17% seen once. This CDR3 has 16 residues. Germline CDR1 and CDR2: DFQATT and SNEGSKA (reference sequence). V was trimmed by 0 bases and J by 5 bases, leaving 16 bases between them. Material: PBMCs from blood, obtained about 5 days after vaccination. The source is a man in his fifties who received an inactivated influenza vaccine. The chain uses TRBV20-1 and TRBJ2-2; D is unresolved. Here the CDR3 DNA reads TGCAGTGCTAGAGACGGTTCACTGTGCAGAACCGGGGAGCTGTTTTTT. Translation: CSARDGSLCRTGELFF.